The 32 T cell receptor beta chains reported below all come from one sample, sequenced in a study of blood T cell repertoires in COVID-19. Libraries were prepared by immunoSEQ multiplex PCR; TCRdb keeps only in-frame clonotypes and omits some of them. The sample includes around 290,000 clones, roughly 91% of them seen just once. Sequencing was performed on PBMCs or T cells enriched from blood (not recorded which). The receptors were gathered from an older woman in a cohort exposed to, infected with or recovered from COVID-19 (not recorded which).

A few counts support this clone. The J gene is TRBJ2-1, the V gene TRBV30; 9 nucleotides match TRBD1. In germline, CDR1 is GTSNPN, CDR2 SVGIG (reference sequence). V shed 3 bases, J shed 6 bases, and the junction held 9 bases outside the gene matches. The CDR3 is 15 residues long. The CDR3 nucleotides are TGTGCCTGGAGGGCCGGGGACAGGGACGCCAATGAGCAGTTCTTC. As protein: CAWRAGDRDANEQFF.

V usage is TRBV5-4 and J usage is TRBJ2-7; 10 bases align to TRBD2. CDR1 is SGHNT and CDR2 is YYREEE in the germline V gene (reference sequence). V shed 3 bases and J 4 bases; nucleotides not matched to a gene: 7. CDR3 length: 15 residues. The CDR3 here is CASSYTSGMSYEQYF. DNA for the CDR3: TGTGCCAGCAGCTATACTAGCGGGATGTCGTACGAGCAGTACTTC.

The rearrangement links TRBV12-1 to TRBJ2-1; the D segment call TRBD1 is taken from the table without a DNA check. TRBV12-1 is a pseudogene segment. This CDR3 region has 15 residues. Here the CDR3 DNA reads TGTGCCAGCAGCGAAGGACAGGGGACCAACAATGAGCAGTTCTTC. It encodes CASSEGQGTNNEQFF.

The genes are TRBV7-9 and TRBJ1-5; possibly TRBD1 for D (5 bases). The CDR3 length is 17 residues. Deletions cut 1 base from V and 0 bases from J, with 13 bases between. Germline V gives CDR1 SEHNR, CDR2 FQNEAQ (reference sequence). The CDR3 nucleotides are TGTGCCAGCAGCTTAGGGGACGGGAGCCCTAGCAATCAGCCCCAGCATTTT. Protein sequence: CASSLGDGSPSNQPQHF.

This clone was recorded only once. The chain employs TRBV28 and TRBJ1-4; 7 bases align to TRBD1. The CDR3 spans 13 residues. Germline V gene sequence: CDR1 MDHEN, CDR2 SYDVKM. Trimming took 10 bases from V and 5 from J; bases not matched to a gene: 7. CDR3 loop: CATDTGVNEKLFF. CDR3 bases: TGTGCCACCGACACAGGGGTGAATGAAAAACTGTTTTTT.

The CDR3 loop reads CASSLLAQPQHF. In DNA form, the CDR3 reads TGTGCCAGCAGTTTATTGGCTCAGCCCCAGCATTTT. The chain has TRBV28 and TRBJ1-5; the D is unclear. The CDR3 totals 12 residues. V lost 1 base, J lost 6 bases, and 4 bases lay in between. The V gene's germline CDR1 is MDHEN and CDR2 SYDVKM.

Regarding this clone: At one end, the junction sequence differs from germline, possibly due to a read error. The V gene is TRBV7-9, the J gene TRBJ2-7, with 10 bases aligning to TRBD1. The CDR3 totals 11 residues. Germline assignment: CDR1 SEHNR and CDR2 FQNEAQ (reference sequence). The CDR3 spells CASTPHGTGDF. The CDR3 nucleotides are TGTGCCAGCACCCCGCATGGGACAGGGGACTTC.

The chain uses TRBV4-1 and TRBJ1-3; D unresolved. The germline V gene encodes CDR1 MGHRA and CDR2 YSYEKL. This CDR3 spans 13 amino acids. The ends were cut back, 0 bases at V and 4 bases at J, with 4 bases in the middle. CDR3 DNA sequence: TGCGCCAGCAGCCAAGAGGAGGGAAACACCATATATTTT. This codes for CASSQEEGNTIYF.

With regard to this clone: A much larger clone sits a single nucleotide away, making a read error possible. The V and J genes are TRBV5-6 and TRBJ1-2; TRBD1 agrees at 8 bases. Germline V gene lookup returns CDR1 SGHDT and CDR2 YYEEEE. There are 13 residues in the CDR3. CDR3 amino acids: CASSLDRAYGYTF. The CDR3, as DNA: TGTGCCAGCAGTTTGGACAGGGCCTATGGCTACACCTTC. The whole variable domain, filled in from reference TRBV5-6 and TRBJ1-2, reads DAGVTQSPTHLIKTRGQQVTLRCSPKSGHDTVSWYQQALGQGPQFIFQYYEEEERQRGNFPDRFSGHQFPNYSSELNVNALLLGDSALYLCASSLDRAYGYTFGSGTRLTVV.

The chain recombines TRBV30 with TRBJ2-6; 10 bases align to TRBD2. V shed 8 bases, J shed 2 bases, and the junction held 9 bases outside the gene matches. The CDR3 extends over 16 amino acids. CDR1 GTSNPN and CDR2 SVGIG come from the germline V gene (reference sequence). The CDR3 loop reads CAGGLASHAGANVLTF. The CDR3 DNA reads TGTGCCGGGGGACTAGCGTCTCACGCTGGGGCCAACGTCCTGACTTTC.

This chain links TRBV3-1 (or the pseudogene TRBV3-2) with TRBJ2-7; 9 nucleotides agree with TRBD2. Looked up from germline, CDR1 is LGHDT and CDR2 is YNNKEL (reference sequence). The CDR3 has 18 residues. With V trimmed by 0 bases and J by 4 bases, 13 bases remained unmatched. The CDR3: CASSQDGFRTSETYEQYF. The CDR3 nucleotides read TGTGCCAGCAGCCAAGATGGGTTTCGGACTAGCGAAACGTACGAGCAGTACTTC.

The chain recombines TRBV10-1 with TRBJ2-2; 12 bases map to TRBD2. Germline CDR1 is WNHNN and CDR2 is SYGVQD (reference sequence). CDR3 length: 17 amino acids. With V trimmed by 6 bases and J by 3 bases, 8 bases remained unmatched. CDR3 amino acids: CASSPSGLAGYTGELFF. The CDR3 DNA reads as TGCGCCAGCAGCCCTTCTGGACTAGCGGGGTACACCGGGGAGCTGTTTTTT.

This chain joins TRBV18 and TRBJ1-1, with D tentatively TRBD1 (5 bases). CDR1 is KGHSH, CDR2 LQKENI, per germline. V lost 3 bases, J lost 1 base, and 12 bases lay in between. CDR3 length: 15 residues. CDR3 nucleotides: TGTGCCAGCTCACCCGTCGGGGGGACGAACACTGAAGCTTTCTTT. Its translation: CASSPVGGTNTEAFF.

The rearrangement joins TRBV10-1 to TRBJ1-3; D unresolved. The CDR3 is 16 amino acids. The V and J ends lost 0 bases and 3 bases respectively, with 12 bases between them. The V gene's germline CDR1 is WNHNN and CDR2 SYGVQD (reference sequence). CDR3: CASSESWNSGGNTIYF. The CDR3 coding sequence is TGCGCCAGCAGTGAGTCCTGGAATTCAGGTGGAAACACCATATATTTT.

V and J are TRBV30 and TRBJ2-2; 12 bases align to TRBD1. The V gene's germline CDR1 is GTSNPN and CDR2 SVGIG (reference sequence). The ends lost 8 bases at V and 7 bases at J; junction bases unmatched: 8. The CDR3 has 14 amino acids. Here the CDR3 reads CAGRDRGLVGELFF. The DNA for the CDR3 is TGTGCCGGCCGGGACAGGGGGCTTGTCGGGGAGCTGTTTTTT. The full variable domain, in which reference TRBV30 and TRBJ2-2 provide the parts outside the CDR3, is SQTIHQWPATLVQPVGSPLSLECTVEGTSNPNLYWYRQAAGRGLQLLFYSVGIGQISSEVPQNLSASRPQDRQFILSSKKLLLSDSGFYLCAGRDRGLVGELFFGEGSRLTVL.

This clone was observed once. The chain carries TRBV3-1 (or the pseudogene TRBV3-2) and TRBJ2-6; D unresolved. Germline CDR1 reads LGHDT; CDR2 reads YNNKEL (reference sequence). Trimming removed 4 bases at V and 4 bases at J, with 17 bases between. This CDR3 is built from 17 residues. The CDR3 here is CASSPRGLAVGANVLTF. In DNA, the CDR3 is TGTGCCAGCAGCCCACGTGGCCTGGCGGTCGGGGCCAACGTCCTGACTTTC.

The CDR3 region is CASNYRGWQGFEKLFF. The CDR3, as DNA: TGTGCCAGTAACTATAGGGGATGGCAGGGATTTGAAAAACTGTTTTTT. The chain has TRBV19 and TRBJ1-4; D possibly corresponds to TRBD1 (5 bases). Trimming pared 7 bases from V and 7 bases from J, leaving 22 bases between. This CDR3 spans 16 amino acids. CDR1 is LNHDA and CDR2 is SQIVND in the germline V gene (reference sequence). The complete variable domain, with remaining parts taken from reference TRBV19 and TRBJ1-4, reads DGGITQSPKYLFRKEGQNVTLSCEQNLNHDAMYWYRQDPGQGLRLIYYSQIVNDFQKGDIAEGYSVSREKKESFPLTVTSAQKNPTAFYLCASNYRGWQGFEKLFFGSGTQLSVL.

The chain employs TRBV21-1 and TRBJ2-7; no DNA check was done on the table's D call, TRBD2. TRBV21-1 is annotated as a pseudogene. This CDR3 is built from 16 residues. This CDR3 is CASSSLAGAVSYEQYF. CDR3 nucleotide sequence: TGTGCCAGCAGCAGTTTAGCGGGAGCTGTCTCCTACGAGCAGTACTTC.

The chain uses TRBV5-6 and TRBJ2-5; D not certain. The CDR3 spans 14 residues. Trimming shortened V by 2 bases and J by 4 bases, and 12 bases separated the two germline ends. Germline V gene lookup returns CDR1 SGHDT and CDR2 YYEEEE. CDR3 region: CASSFAGLRETQYF. The CDR3 DNA reads TGTGCCAGCAGCTTTGCAGGTTTGAGAGAGACCCAGTACTTC.

This clone occurred once. The chain combines TRBV4-3 with TRBJ2-7; 7 nucleotides line up with TRBD1. Germline lookup yields CDR1 LGHNA and CDR2 YSLEER. This CDR3 is 15 amino acids long. V was clipped by 0 bases and J by 5 bases; unmatched bases: 7. CDR3 nucleotide sequence: TGCGCCAGCAGCCAAGAACAAAACAGGGGCCACGAGCAGTACTTC. This encodes CASSQEQNRGHEQYF.

This clone was seen more than once but under ten times. DNA of the CDR3: TGTGCCAGCAGCTTGGGACAGGGGAAGGGGCAGTACTTC. Encoded protein: CASSLGQGKGQYF. The chain joins TRBV5-4 to TRBJ2-7; 8 bases are a match to TRBD1. Germline V gene data show CDR1 as SGHNT and CDR2 as YYREEE (reference sequence). The CDR3 runs 13 residues. J gave up 9 bases and V 0 bases, and 5 bases lay outside the gene matches.

This rearrangement joins TRBV3-1 (or the pseudogene TRBV3-2) to TRBJ2-6, with D hard to call. V was cut by 6 bases and J by 2 bases, with 8 bases left in between. The CDR3 is 14 amino acids. The germline V gene has CDR1 LGHDT and CDR2 YNNKEL (reference sequence). In nucleotides, the CDR3 is TGTGCCAGCAGACAGACCGCTGGGGCCAACGTCCTGACTTTC. Translating it yields CASRQTAGANVLTF.

The rearrangement joins TRBV9 to TRBJ2-3, with 11 nucleotides matching TRBD1. The CDR3 contains 16 residues. From germline, CDR1 is SGDLS and CDR2 YYNGEE. V gave up 1 base and J gave up 4 bases; unmatched junction bases: 5. CDR3 residues: CASSVWTGGASDTQYF. The CDR3 nucleotides read TGTGCCAGCAGCGTATGGACAGGGGGCGCGTCAGATACGCAGTATTTT.

This clone was recorded once. The chain combines TRBV9 with TRBJ2-5, with D possibly matching TRBD2 (6 bases). Germline CDR1 is SGDLS and CDR2 is YYNGEE. The CDR3 contains 13 residues. With 4 bases removed from V and 5 bases from J, the gap between germline ends came to 12 bases. The CDR3 nucleotides read TGTGCCAGCAGCAGGGGAGGCCGGGAGACCCAGTACTTC. This sequence encodes CASSRGGRETQYF.

V usage is TRBV27 and J usage is TRBJ1-3; 10 bases agree with TRBD1. Looked up from germline, CDR1 is MNHEY and CDR2 is SMNVEV (reference sequence). The CDR3 extends over 16 amino acids. V lost 8 bases, J lost 4 bases, and 11 bases stayed unmatched. The CDR3 region has the DNA TGTGCCAGCGGAGAGCGACAGGGGGCGGCCGGAAACACCATATATTTT. Amino acid sequence: CASGERQGAAGNTIYF.

This chain uses TRBV18 with TRBJ2-1; 9 nucleotides agree with TRBD2. Germline trimming cut 3 bases from V and 2 bases from J; bases unmatched to any gene: 8. The germline gives CDR1 KGHSH, CDR2 LQKENI. This CDR3 contains 17 residues. In nucleotides, the CDR3 is TGTGCCAGCTCACCGGTTTTGACTAGCGGTCCCTACAATGAGCAGTTCTTC. Amino acids: CASSPVLTSGPYNEQFF.

This chain links TRBV7-2 with TRBJ1-1; 7 bases agree with TRBD1. Trimming at V came to 1 base and at J to 7 bases, leaving 12 bases not matched to a gene. The CDR3 consists of 16 residues. Germline V CDR1 and CDR2: SGHTA, FQGNSA. CDR3 sequence: CASSLGLGTVTHEAFF. DNA of the CDR3: TGTGCCAGCAGCTTAGGACTCGGGACAGTAACACATGAAGCTTTCTTT.

The V call is TRBV10-3, the J call TRBJ1-2; 8 nucleotides line up with TRBD1. This CDR3 contains 15 residues. Trimming removed 4 bases from V and 4 bases from J; junction bases left unmatched: 8. The germline gives CDR1 ENHRY, CDR2 SYGVKD. The CDR3 loop is CAISGTGTGSYGYTF. The DNA of the CDR3 is TGTGCCATCAGTGGTACCGGGACAGGTAGCTATGGCTACACCTTC.

The genes are TRBV27 and TRBJ2-5, with 9 bases identical to TRBD2. Per germline, CDR1 MNHEY and CDR2 SMNVEV (reference sequence). This CDR3 has 14 amino acids. Trimming cost V 6 bases and J 7 bases; bases outside gene matches: 9. The CDR3: CASSPATSGRTQYF. The CDR3 coding sequence is TGTGCCAGCAGCCCCGCGACTAGCGGACGGACCCAGTACTTC.

DNA of the CDR3: TGTGCCTGGAGTTTTCCGGGACAGGGGGGTTTGGGCACCGGGGAGCTGTTTTTT. Protein product: CAWSFPGQGGLGTGELFF. The chain is built from TRBV30 and TRBJ2-2; 11 bases line up with TRBD1. V shed 2 bases, J shed 4 bases, and the junction held 12 bases outside the gene matches. Germline V CDR1 and CDR2: GTSNPN, SVGIG (reference sequence). CDR3 size: 18 residues.

The sample holds a few counts of this clone. V and J are TRBV14 and TRBJ1-1; no firm D call. The germline V gene has CDR1 SGHDN and CDR2 FVKESK. V dropped 6 bases and J dropped 0 bases, with 8 bases sitting between them. The CDR3 loop spans 13 amino acids. The CDR3 is CASSWALNTEAFF. The CDR3 DNA reads as TGTGCCAGCAGTTGGGCCTTGAACACTGAAGCTTTCTTT.

The V and J genes are TRBV2 and TRBJ2-1, with 8 nucleotides matching TRBD2. This CDR3 has 15 residues. J lost 4 bases, V lost 2 bases, and 4 bases had no gene match. Germline V CDR1 and CDR2: SNHLY, FYNNEI. This CDR3 is CASSENREGYNEQFF. CDR3 DNA sequence: TGTGCCAGCAGTGAAAACCGGGAGGGGTACAATGAGCAGTTCTTC.